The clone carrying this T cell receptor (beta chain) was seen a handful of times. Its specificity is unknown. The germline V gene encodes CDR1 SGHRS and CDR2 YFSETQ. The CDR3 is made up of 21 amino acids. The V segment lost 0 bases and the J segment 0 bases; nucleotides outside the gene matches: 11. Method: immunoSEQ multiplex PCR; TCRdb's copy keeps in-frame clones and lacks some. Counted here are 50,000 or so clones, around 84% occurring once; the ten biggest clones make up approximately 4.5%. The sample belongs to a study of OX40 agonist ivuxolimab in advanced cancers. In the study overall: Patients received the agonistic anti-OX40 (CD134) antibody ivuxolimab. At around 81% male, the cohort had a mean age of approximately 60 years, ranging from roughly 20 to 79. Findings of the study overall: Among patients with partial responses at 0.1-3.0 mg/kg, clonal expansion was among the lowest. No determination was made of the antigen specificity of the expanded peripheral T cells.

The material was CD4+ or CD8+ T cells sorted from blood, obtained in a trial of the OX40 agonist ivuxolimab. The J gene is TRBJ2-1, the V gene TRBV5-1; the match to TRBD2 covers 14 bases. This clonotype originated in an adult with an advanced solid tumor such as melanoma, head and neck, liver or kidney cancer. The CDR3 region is CASSLGFWTSGRPSSYNEQFF. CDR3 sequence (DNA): TGCGCCAGCAGCTTGGGATTCTGGACTAGCGGGAGGCCCAGCTCCTACAATGAGCAGTTCTTC.